These 32 T cell receptor beta chains were sequenced from one sample in a study of shared clonotypes between healthy human individuals. Some clones are missing from TCRdb's copy, which holds only in-frame ones; the method was immunoSEQ multiplex PCR. In the table there are roughly 2.5 million clones, about 92% of which are singletons. The specimen was naive CD4+ T cells sorted from blood. Subset indicated: CD45RA+ positively selected. These receptors all stem from a man aged 18-30 years in good health.

This chain links TRBV28 with TRBJ1-6; the match to TRBD1 covers 9 bases. Losses at the gene ends were 0 bases for V and 6 bases for J; bases not matched to a gene: 6. Germline-derived CDR1 and CDR2 are MDHEN and SYDVKM. There are 17 residues in the CDR3. CDR3 loop: CASSLWAGTGSNSPLHF. The CDR3 DNA sequence: TGTGCCAGCAGTTTATGGGCCGGGACAGGGTCTAATTCACCCCTCCACTTT.

The chain recombines TRBV10-3 with TRBJ2-7; TRBD2 matches at 9 bases. The CDR3 length is 14 residues. CDR1 and CDR2 from the germline V gene are ENHRY and SYGVKD. V was clipped by 7 bases and J by 4 bases; unmatched bases: 8. The CDR3, as DNA: TGTGCCATCACTGACGGGCGGGAGGGATACGAGCAGTACTTC. Translation: CAITDGREGYEQYF.

This clone appeared a few times. The V gene is TRBV29-1, the J gene TRBJ1-1; 11 bases map to TRBD1. The CDR3 covers 13 residues. CDR1 SQVTM and CDR2 ANQGSEA come from the germline V gene. Trimming cost V 6 bases and J 4 bases; bases outside gene matches: 4. Here the CDR3 reads CSVGGQGATEAFF. In DNA form, the CDR3 reads TGCAGCGTGGGTGGACAGGGGGCCACTGAAGCTTTCTTT. Looking up the rest from reference TRBV29-1 and TRBJ1-1 gives the full variable domain: SAVISQKPSRDICQRGTSLTIQCQVDSQVTMMFWYRQQPGQSLTLIATANQGSEATYESGFVIDKFPISRPNLTFSTLTVSNMSPEDSSIYLCSVGGQGATEAFFGQGTRLTVV.

V usage is TRBV19 and J usage is TRBJ1-2; tentative D call: TRBD1 (6 bases). The CDR3 totals 16 residues. Trimming took 7 bases from V and 4 from J, leaving 22 bases between them. CDR1 and CDR2 from the germline V gene are LNHDA and SQIVND (reference sequence). CDR3 coding DNA: TGTGCCAGTAAGGAAAGGGGGATCCCTACGACCTATGGCTACACCTTC. This sequence encodes CASKERGIPTTYGYTF.

CDR3: CASMRGGTGELFF. The CDR3 DNA follows: TGTGCCAGCATGCGGGGCGGCACCGGGGAGCTGTTTTTT. The chain combines TRBV28 with TRBJ2-2; D possibly corresponds to TRBD2 (6 bases). The V end lost 7 bases, the J end lost 4 bases, and 10 bases lay between the germline ends. The germline V gene encodes CDR1 MDHEN and CDR2 SYDVKM. The CDR3 has 13 amino acids.

The chain has TRBV9 and TRBJ1-1; D is uncertain. CDR1 SGDLS and CDR2 YYNGEE come from the germline V gene. With 0 bases removed from V and 3 bases from J, the gap between germline ends came to 9 bases. The CDR3 runs 14 residues. The chain's CDR3 is CASSVEASYTEAFF. The DNA of the CDR3 is TGTGCCAGCAGCGTAGAGGCCAGCTACACTGAAGCTTTCTTT.

The chain carries TRBV5-8 and TRBJ2-5, with unresolved D. Germline V gives CDR1 SGHTS, CDR2 YDEGEE. V was pared by 0 bases and J by 2 bases, with 5 bases between. CDR3 length equals 13 residues. This chain's CDR3 is CASSLARQETQYF. As DNA, the CDR3 is TGTGCCAGCAGCTTGGCCCGACAAGAGACCCAGTACTTC.

The chain recombines TRBV11-3 with TRBJ1-6, with D uncertain. The CDR3 spans 17 residues. Trimming left V 4 bases short and J 0 bases short, with 13 bases between. Germline CDR1 reads SGHNT; CDR2 reads YENEEA. As DNA, the CDR3 is TGTGCCAGCAGCTCCCCCGTGGGGAGCTCCTATAATTCACCCCTCCACTTT. It codes for CASSSPVGSSYNSPLHF.

The rearrangement joins TRBV10-2 to TRBJ2-7; TRBD2 might be the D (5 bases). Germline V gene lookup returns CDR1 WSHSY and CDR2 SAAADI. V lost 6 bases to trimming and J lost 0 bases, with 12 bases between them. The CDR3 loop spans 14 amino acids. This CDR3 reads CASSPDSSSYEQYF. DNA of the CDR3: TGCGCCAGCAGCCCGGACTCTAGCTCCTACGAGCAGTACTTC.

The chain uses TRBV29-1 and TRBJ2-3; TRBD2 aligns across 7 bases. CDR1 and CDR2 from the germline V gene are SQVTM and ANQGSEA. This CDR3 spans 12 amino acids. J was trimmed by 6 bases and V by 2 bases; bases with no gene match: 2. The CDR3 nucleotides are TGCAGCGTTGAACACGGGGGGGATACGCAGTATTTT. Its translation: CSVEHGGDTQYF.

The rearrangement joins TRBV6-6 to TRBJ1-3, with D tentatively TRBD1 (5 bases). Germline CDR1 MNHNY, CDR2 SVGAGI (reference sequence). This CDR3 is 13 amino acids long. V lost 10 bases and J lost 0, with 10 bases in between. This CDR3 is CATRDASGNTIYF. For the CDR3, the DNA is TGTGCCACCCGGGACGCCTCTGGAAACACCATATATTTT.

The chain couples TRBV5-6 to TRBJ2-7; D is perhaps TRBD1 (5 bases). V was shortened by 2 bases and J by 0 bases, with 12 bases between the two germline ends. This CDR3 comprises 15 residues. Looked up from germline, CDR1 is SGHDT and CDR2 is YYEEEE. The CDR3 DNA follows: TGTGCCAGCAGCTTCGGGTTAGGGGCCTCCTACGAGCAGTACTTC. Protein sequence: CASSFGLGASYEQYF. The variable domain in full, with the rest retrieved from reference TRBV5-6 and TRBJ2-7, is DAGVTQSPTHLIKTRGQQVTLRCSPKSGHDTVSWYQQALGQGPQFIFQYYEEEERQRGNFPDRFSGHQFPNYSSELNVNALLLGDSALYLCASSFGLGASYEQYFGPGTRLTVT.

The chain recombines TRBV6-6 with TRBJ1-6, with D unclear. Trimming shortened V by 8 bases and J by 0 bases, and 5 bases separated the two germline ends. This CDR3 comprises 13 residues. Germline V gene lookup returns CDR1 MNHNY and CDR2 SVGAGI (reference sequence). Written as DNA, the CDR3 is TGTGCCAGCGGAGGCTCCTATAATTCACCCCTCCACTTT. It translates to CASGGSYNSPLHF.

This clone was recorded only once. The chain uses TRBV27 and TRBJ1-3; D might be TRBD1 (6 bases). Germline CDR1 is MNHEY and CDR2 is SMNVEV (reference sequence). The CDR3 is 15 residues long. Trimming took 4 bases from V and 3 from J, leaving 13 bases between them. The CDR3 nucleotides read TGTGCCAGCAGTTGGACAGACCTCTGTGGAAACACCATATATTTT. This gives the protein CASSWTDLCGNTIYF.

The chain combines TRBV10-1 with TRBJ1-4; no definite D call. V was cut by 9 bases and J by 7 bases, with 18 bases left in between. Germline V lookup: CDR1 WNHNN, CDR2 SYGVQD (reference sequence). The CDR3 loop spans 14 amino acids. DNA for the CDR3: TGCGCCAGTCCCGTGGGCAGCTCGGGTGAAAAACTGTTTTTT. Its protein is CASPVGSSGEKLFF.

This chain uses TRBV6-4 with TRBJ2-2, with D possibly being TRBD1 (5 bases). Trimming removed 3 bases from V and 4 bases from J, with 12 bases in between. CDR1 MRHNA and CDR2 SNTAGT come from the germline V gene. The CDR3 extends over 15 amino acids. This CDR3 reads CASSDQGMSTGELFF. CDR3 coding DNA: TGTGCCAGCAGTGATCAGGGTATGAGCACCGGGGAGCTGTTTTTT.

This rearrangement joins TRBV19 to TRBJ2-3; 11 positions agree with TRBD2. V shed 6 bases, J shed 8 bases, and the junction held 16 bases outside the gene matches. Per the germline V gene, CDR1 is LNHDA and CDR2 is SQIVND (reference sequence). CDR3 size: 17 residues. The CDR3 is CASSTGLAGSGLVTQYF. As DNA, the CDR3 is TGTGCCAGTAGCACCGGACTAGCGGGTAGCGGATTAGTTACGCAGTATTTT.

V is TRBV4-3 and J is TRBJ2-1; the D is unclear. V was clipped by 0 bases and J by 9 bases, with 12 bases between them. Germline values: CDR1 LGHNA, CDR2 YSLEER. The CDR3 totals 14 residues. In nucleotides, the CDR3 is TGCGCCAGCAGCCAAGATATGCAGGTCACTGAGCAGTTCTTC. Residues: CASSQDMQVTEQFF.

The chain joins TRBV9 to TRBJ2-7, with D unclear. The germline V gene has CDR1 SGDLS and CDR2 YYNGEE. The CDR3 extends over 12 amino acids. V dropped 5 bases and J dropped 0 bases, with 6 bases sitting between them. CDR3 DNA: TGTGCCAGCAGTGGTAGCTCCTACGAGCAGTACTTC. Residues: CASSGSSYEQYF.

This chain uses TRBV5-6 with TRBJ1-1, with D perhaps TRBD1 (6 bases). V was pared by 4 bases and J by 3 bases, with 16 bases between. This CDR3 is built from 15 residues. Germline-derived CDR1 and CDR2 are SGHDT and YYEEEE. CDR3 DNA: TGTGCCAGCAGCCCCACGGAGGGGGGGTACACTGAAGCTTTCTTT. Translation: CASSPTEGGYTEAFF.

V and J are TRBV19 and TRBJ2-7; D could derive from TRBD1 or TRBD2 (5 bases each). Germline V gene data show CDR1 as LNHDA and CDR2 as SQIVND (reference sequence). V dropped 4 bases and J dropped 0 bases, with 13 bases sitting between them. The CDR3 spans 15 residues. In nucleotides, the CDR3 is TGTGCCAGTAGTAGAGTCCGGGACGGCTCCTACGAGCAGTACTTC. It encodes CASSRVRDGSYEQYF.

The chain recombines TRBV4-2 with TRBJ2-2; 11 bases agree with TRBD2. Germline loops: CDR1 LGHNA, CDR2 YNFKEQ. This CDR3 is 18 amino acids long. Trimming took 4 bases from V and 1 from J; bases not matched to a gene: 8. The CDR3 DNA sequence: TGTGCCAGCAGCCTAACTAGCGGGAGAATACAGAACACCGGGGAGCTGTTTTTT. It translates to CASSLTSGRIQNTGELFF.

With regard to this clone: An end of the junction does not agree with germline; a read error may underlie this. This rearrangement joins TRBV5-5 to TRBJ2-7, with no clear D. Germline loops: CDR1 SGHKS, CDR2 YYEKEE (reference sequence). There are 14 residues in the CDR3. Here the CDR3 reads CASRLGLSSHEQYF. CDR3 nucleotides: TGTGCCAGCAGGTTGGGTCTCTCCTCACACGAGCAGTACTTC.

This chain links TRBV7-9 with TRBJ2-5; a possible D gene is TRBD1 (5 bases). Trimming removed 1 base from V and 5 bases from J, with 14 bases in between. This CDR3 contains 15 residues. Germline V gives CDR1 SEHNR, CDR2 FQNEAQ (reference sequence). The CDR3 region is CASSLGRQPRETQYF. The CDR3 coding sequence is TGTGCCAGCAGCTTAGGGCGACAGCCCCGGGAGACCCAGTACTTC.

The chain couples TRBV7-9 to TRBJ1-4; D is unresolved. CDR1 SEHNR and CDR2 FQNEAQ come from the germline V gene (reference sequence). V lost 4 bases and J lost 10, with 7 bases in between. This CDR3 region has 11 residues. Here the CDR3 reads CASSSARKLFF. The CDR3 DNA reads TGTGCCAGCAGCTCAGCTAGAAAACTGTTTTTT.

The chain couples TRBV6-5 to TRBJ2-3, with D perhaps TRBD2 (7 bases). V lost 8 bases and J 4 bases, leaving 19 bases between the germline ends. CDR3 length: 15 residues. The germline CDR1 and CDR2 sequences are MNHEY and SVGAGI. CDR3 loop: CASAYRGGLADTQYF. CDR3 DNA sequence: TGTGCCAGCGCATATAGGGGGGGGCTCGCAGATACGCAGTATTTT.

Turning to this clone: The same CDR3 also results from other DNA sequences found in this sample. Written as DNA, the CDR3 is TGTGCCAGCAGTTTATCGGGCTCTGGAAACACCATATATTTT. Amino acid sequence: CASSLSGSGNTIYF. The chain has TRBV28 and TRBJ1-3; D unclear. The germline V and J ends were trimmed by 1 base and 0 bases, with 4 bases remaining between them. CDR1 MDHEN and CDR2 SYDVKM come from the germline V gene. The CDR3 spans 14 residues. Full variable domain (outside the CDR3, taken from reference TRBV28 and TRBJ1-3): DVKVTQSSRYLVKRTGEKVFLECVQDMDHENMFWYRQDPGLGLRLIYFSYDVKMKEKGDIPEGYSVSREKKERFSLILESASTNQTSMYLCASSLSGSGNTIYFGEGSWLTVV.

In its sample, this clone was seen a few times. This sample includes further DNA sequences coding for the same CDR3. The V call is TRBV29-1, the J call TRBJ1-1, with a tentative D call TRBD1 (5 bases). With 5 bases removed from V and 2 bases from J, the gap between germline ends came to 12 bases. CDR1 and CDR2 (germline): SQVTM, ANQGSEA. The CDR3 sequence is 13 residues long. The CDR3: CSVTAGTNTEAFF. The DNA of the CDR3 is TGCAGCGTTACGGCAGGGACCAACACTGAAGCTTTCTTT. The full variable domain, in which reference TRBV29-1 and TRBJ1-1 provide the parts outside the CDR3, is SAVISQKPSRDICQRGTSLTIQCQVDSQVTMMFWYRQQPGQSLTLIATANQGSEATYESGFVIDKFPISRPNLTFSTLTVSNMSPEDSSIYLCSVTAGTNTEAFFGQGTRLTVV.

For the CDR3, the DNA is TGTGCCAGCAGCCCCTCACTTCTAGCGTCCCCACCCTACGAGCAGTACTTC. Translation gives CASSPSLLASPPYEQYF. This sequence joins TRBV14 and TRBJ2-7, with a possible D match to TRBD2 (6 bases). Germline CDR1 is SGHDN and CDR2 is FVKESK. Between the trimmed V and J ends, which lost 4 bases and 2 bases, there was a span of 21 bases. The CDR3 has 17 residues.

This clone is a singleton in its sample. The chain combines TRBV5-4 with TRBJ2-5; tentatively, D is TRBD2 (6 bases). With 3 bases removed from V and 2 bases from J, the gap between germline ends came to 20 bases. CDR3 length: 17 amino acids. Germline V gene data show CDR1 as SGHNT and CDR2 as YYREEE (reference sequence). The CDR3 coding sequence is TGTGCCAGCAGCTCGACAATGGGGGGAAGGAGTCAAGAGACCCAGTACTTC. Protein product: CASSSTMGGRSQETQYF.

The table lists this clone with a count of one. The V gene is TRBV6-5, the J gene TRBJ2-5; 7 nucleotides line up with TRBD2. This CDR3 has 13 residues. V was pared by 4 bases and J by 4 bases, with 3 bases of the junction left unmatched. The germline CDR1 and CDR2 sequences are MNHEY and SVGAGI. The DNA for the CDR3 is TGTGCCAGCAGTTGGGGACTAAGAGAGACCCAGTACTTC. This codes for CASSWGLRETQYF.

DNA of the CDR3: TGTGCCAGCAGTCTCATGACTAGCGGGACGCAAGAGACCCAGTACTTC. Amino acid sequence: CASSLMTSGTQETQYF. The chain uses TRBV28 and TRBJ2-5; 11 bases are a match to TRBD2. CDR3 size: 16 residues. CDR1 is MDHEN, CDR2 SYDVKM, per germline. The junction had 7 bases not matched to a gene; V was cut back by 5 bases and J by 2 bases.